This TCR beta chain was identified during a study of T-cell memory formation after mild COVID-19. About the research overall: Clusters of TCRs were largely donor specific. Study findings and constraints: Contracting clones from day 15 to 85 showed balanced CD4/CD8; later expanders favored CD4+.

About this clonotype itself: Antigen specificity is unknown.

TCRdb re-called the 5' RACE reads through MiXCR, storing one row per CDR3 protein. Of approximately 290,000 distinct CDR3 sequences listed, roughly 21% are singletons. This TCR was sampled from a man between 18 and 29 years old who had mild COVID-19 (a few samples of this study predate the infection). Cell type and time point are not known. Sequenced sample: PBMCs or a T cell subset sorted from them (not recorded which).

The CDR3 spells CASSPLRETLGYTF. The CDR3 DNA follows: TGTGCCAGCTCCCCGCTCCGGGAAACGCTCGGCTACACCTTC. J is TRBJ1-2 and V is TRBV18, with D unclear. This CDR3 contains 14 residues. The germline gives CDR1 KGHSH, CDR2 LQKENI. The ends were cut back, 6 bases at V and 8 bases at J, with 19 bases in the middle.